This TCR beta chain was profiled in a study of tumor and adjacent non-tumor tissue in lung cancer. The template was RNA from unsorted bulk tissue. TCRbeta libraries were built with three rounds of nested PCR, modified from ARM-PCR. TCRdb itself ran the multiplex PCR reads through MiXCR, one entry per CDR3 protein. Among roughly 120,000 distinct CDR3 sequences listed, approximately 84% were seen once. Germline V gives CDR1 SGHAT, CDR2 FQNNGV. Trimming took off 2 bases at V and 13 bases at J, with 30 bases between the two ends. This CDR3 has 18 amino acids. The sequence came from an older man with non-small cell lung cancer. Sequenced: lung tumor tissue. The V gene is TRBV11-2, the J gene TRBJ2-1; tentatively, D is TRBD2 (6 bases). As DNA, the CDR3 is TGTGCCAGCAGCTTACATGTGCGGGACTGGGCTTCCTACATTGACCAGTTCTTC. Translation gives CASSLHVRDWASYIDQFF.